This T cell receptor (beta chain) was identified during a study of T-cell reconstitution after alpha-beta-depleted transplantation in children. Unique molecular identifiers were used in preparing the TCRbeta library. MiXCR, run by TCRdb on the PCR reads, gives a single entry per CDR3 protein. This sample carries around 490,000 distinct CDR3 sequences, around 10% of them seen once, and the ten largest clones take about 14%. This clonotype was seen at least ten times. The CDR3 has 16 residues. The V end lost 4 bases, the J end lost 0 bases, and 13 bases lay between the germline ends. Per germline, CDR1 MNHNS and CDR2 SASEGT.

This receptor was taken from a female patient aged 2-15 years who had a stem cell transplant for aplastic anemia, so the T cells may come from the graft donor. The input for sequencing was PBMCs, mostly from graft donor cells, taken 180 days after TCRalphabeta/CD19-depleted stem cell transplant. J is TRBJ2-1 and V is TRBV6-1; TRBD2 might be the D (6 bases). The CDR3 DNA follows: TGTGCCAGCAGTGCCTCATCCGGGAGCTCCTACAATGAGCAGTTCTTC. Its protein is CASSASSGSSYNEQFF.